This T cell receptor (beta chain) was retrieved from a study of CD8 T cells in Susac syndrome. cDNA came from approximately 0.5 to 1 ug RNA primed by random hexamers. TCRdb used MiXCR to reprocess the immunoSEQ multiplex PCR reads, holding one entry per CDR3 protein. In the table there are nearly 200,000 distinct CDR3 sequences, about 96% of which are singletons. After removal of 0 bases from V and 4 bases from J, the junction contained 8 bases not matched to a gene. The germline gives CDR1 SGHDN, CDR2 FVKESK. The CDR3 spans 17 residues. CD8+ and CD4+ blood T cells underwent TCR beta sequencing. The V call is TRBV14, the J call TRBJ2-5, with TRBD2 identical over 10 bases. The sample consisted of CD4+ T cells from PBMCs. The clonotype originates from a human donor with multiple sclerosis. This chain's CDR3 is CASSQDRVTSGLETQYF. CDR3 DNA: TGTGCCAGCAGCCAAGATCGTGTGACTAGCGGGCTAGAGACCCAGTACTTC.